Below, 22 T cell receptor beta chains from the same sample are listed, as sequenced in a study of identical twins. MiXCR was run by TCRdb on the 5' RACE reads, yielding one entry per CDR3 protein. The data show roughly 490,000 distinct CDR3 sequences, with roughly an eighth seen just once and 0.95% to 1% held by the top ten. Another study also made use of these data, one on yellow fever vaccine responses in identical twins.

Sequenced: CD4+ T cells sorted from blood. These receptors all come from a woman under 30 in good health.

In this sample, this clonotype turned up a few times. The chain uses TRBV20-1 and TRBJ2-5, with 12 bases identical to TRBD2. The CDR3 length is 14 residues. From germline, CDR1 is DFQATT and CDR2 SNEGSKA (reference sequence). The trim removed 6 bases at V and 2 bases at J, leaving 4 bases unmatched. CDR3 in amino acids: CSARLAGAQETQYF. Here the CDR3 DNA reads TGCAGTGCACGACTAGCGGGGGCTCAAGAGACCCAGTACTTC.

This clonotype occurred many times. CDR3 sequence reads: CASSLSSGRDEQFF. The DNA for the CDR3 is TGTGCCAGCAGCTTATCAAGCGGGAGAGATGAGCAGTTCTTC. The J gene is TRBJ2-1, the V gene TRBV7-8; 8 nucleotides align to TRBD2. The CDR3 is 14 amino acids. CDR1 and CDR2 from the germline V gene are SGHVS and FQNEAQ. Trimming at V came to 2 bases and at J to 8 bases, leaving 5 bases not matched to a gene. Full variable domain (missing parts from reference TRBV7-8 and TRBJ2-1): GAGVSQSPRYKVAKRGQDVALRCDPISGHVSLFWYQQALGQGPEFLTYFQNEAQLDKSGLPSDRFFAERPEGSVSTLKIQRTQQEDSAVYLCASSLSSGRDEQFFGPGTRLTVL.

A few counts support this clonotype. This chain connects TRBV5-6 to TRBJ2-3, with TRBD1 identical over 10 bases. CDR3 size: 14 residues. Germline trimming cut 4 bases from V and 4 bases from J; bases unmatched to any gene: 3. Germline V CDR1 and CDR2: SGHDT, YYEEEE. As DNA, the CDR3 is TGTGCCAGCAGCACGGGGACAGGGGCAGATACGCAGTATTTT. Translating gives CASSTGTGADTQYF.

This rearrangement joins TRBV12-3 or TRBV12-4 to TRBJ2-7; the D gene is possibly TRBD1 (6 bases). V was shortened by 1 base and J by 6 bases, with 13 bases between the two germline ends. This CDR3 has 14 residues. The CDR3 reads CASSLGSGVGEQYF. The DNA for the CDR3 is TGTGCCAGCAGTTTAGGGTCAGGGGTTGGCGAGCAGTACTTC.

This clonotype was seen a handful of times. The chain links TRBV12-3 or TRBV12-4 to TRBJ2-2; 8 bases fit TRBD1. The CDR3 spans 15 residues. J was trimmed by 3 bases and V by 3 bases; bases with no gene match: 3. The CDR3 sequence is CASSLKQGDTGELFF. Written as DNA, the CDR3 is TGTGCCAGCAGTTTGAAACAGGGGGACACCGGGGAGCTGTTTTTT.

A few counts support this clonotype. This chain joins TRBV28 and TRBJ2-7; D possibly uses TRBD1 or TRBD2 (6 bases each). Trimming cost V 7 bases and J 6 bases, with 22 bases left between them. Germline CDR1 is MDHEN and CDR2 is SYDVKM. CDR3 length: 15 residues. The CDR3 spells CASIIGGSGISEQYF. The CDR3 DNA is TGTGCCAGCATAATCGGGGGCTCAGGGATCAGCGAGCAGTACTTC.

This clonotype came up a few times. The rearrangement joins TRBV9 to TRBJ2-3; 8 bases align to TRBD2. The CDR3 is 15 residues long. V lost 0 bases to trimming and J lost 2 bases; unmatched junction nucleotides: 2. Looked up from germline, CDR1 is SGDLS and CDR2 is YYNGEE. CDR3 in DNA: TGTGCCAGCAGCGTAGCGGGAGGGCTCACAGATACGCAGTATTTT. Its translation: CASSVAGGLTDTQYF.

This clonotype was observed a handful of times. The rearrangement joins TRBV4-1 to TRBJ2-1; 9 bases match TRBD2. Germline values: CDR1 MGHRA, CDR2 YSYEKL. The V segment lost 2 bases and the J segment 4 bases; nucleotides outside the gene matches: 15. The CDR3 spans 19 residues. The CDR3 loop reads CASSQTKESLAGYYNEQFF. CDR3 DNA sequence: TGCGCCAGCAGCCAAACCAAAGAGAGTCTAGCGGGGTATTACAATGAGCAGTTCTTC.

There are many counts of this clonotype. CDR3 DNA sequence: TGCGCCAGCAGCCAAGGGGCGGGTGATGAGCAGTTCTTC. The encoded protein is CASSQGAGDEQFF. V and J are TRBV4-3 and TRBJ2-1, with D perhaps TRBD2 (5 bases). V was cut by 1 base and J by 8 bases, with 9 bases left in between. This CDR3 is built from 13 residues. From germline, CDR1 is LGHNA and CDR2 YSLEER.

This sequence joins TRBV27 and TRBJ2-3; the D is unclear. Trimming removed 3 bases from V and 2 bases from J, with 9 bases in between. From germline, CDR1 is MNHEY and CDR2 SMNVEV (reference sequence). The CDR3 is 14 residues long. The CDR3 region has the DNA TGTGCCAGCAGTTTCGCGGAGACCACAGATACGCAGTATTTT. Its translation is CASSFAETTDTQYF.

V is TRBV6-1 and J is TRBJ1-6; no definite D call. Per germline, CDR1 MNHNS and CDR2 SASEGT. The CDR3 runs to 15 residues. Trimming stripped 10 bases from V and 8 bases from J, with 21 bases between. The CDR3 loop is CATGPGDTAYSPLHF. The DNA for the CDR3 is TGTGCCACCGGTCCCGGTGACACAGCGTATTCACCCCTCCACTTT.

The chain combines TRBV20-1 with TRBJ1-1; D not resolved. CDR1 is DFQATT, CDR2 SNEGSKA, per germline (reference sequence). The CDR3 totals 12 residues. Trimming stripped 1 base from V and 4 bases from J, with 7 bases between. CDR3 sequence (DNA): TGCAGTGCTAGAGGGTATAGCACTGAAGCTTTCTTT. It translates to CSARGYSTEAFF.

This sequence joins TRBV10-3 and TRBJ2-3; D possibly corresponds to TRBD2 (5 bases). Trimming removed 4 bases from V and 5 bases from J, with 19 bases in between. The CDR3 has 16 residues. In germline, CDR1 is ENHRY, CDR2 SYGVKD. The CDR3 DNA reads TGTGCCATCAGTGTGGACGTGAGCGGAGGAAGAGATACGCAGTATTTT. Amino acid sequence: CAISVDVSGGRDTQYF.

This clonotype was detected only a few times. The chain employs TRBV29-1 and TRBJ1-1; tentative D call: TRBD1 (6 bases). The germline gives CDR1 SQVTM, CDR2 ANQGSEA. The V gene lost 6 bases and the J gene lost 1 base, with 12 bases spanning the gap. The CDR3 spans 13 residues. CDR3: CSVSWTENTEAFF. The CDR3 DNA reads as TGCAGCGTATCCTGGACAGAGAACACTGAAGCTTTCTTT.

The CDR3 loop reads CATSDRPGRRGTNTDTQYF. CDR3 DNA sequence: TGTGCCACCAGTGACCGGCCGGGGAGAAGGGGGACGAACACAGATACGCAGTATTTT. The chain combines TRBV24-1 with TRBJ2-3; D possibly corresponds to TRBD1 (6 bases). Trimming pared 4 bases from V and 2 bases from J, leaving 24 bases between. Germline V gives CDR1 KGHDR, CDR2 SFDVKD. The CDR3 runs to 19 residues.

The chain has TRBV2 and TRBJ2-2, with D perhaps matching TRBD2 (7 bases). Germline-derived CDR1 and CDR2 are SNHLY and FYNNEI. The CDR3 consists of 13 residues. The CDR3 is CAGGPIRAGELFF. The CDR3 region has the DNA TGTGCGGGGGGGCCAATACGGGCCGGGGAGCTGTTTTTT.

In its sample, this clonotype was seen a few times. The chain has TRBV5-1 and TRBJ2-2; tentative D call: TRBD1 (6 bases). Germline CDR1 is SGHRS and CDR2 is YFSETQ. The CDR3 sequence is 16 residues long. Trimming removed 3 bases at V and 1 base at J, with 13 bases between. DNA of the CDR3: TGCGCCAGCAGCTACCGGACAGACCTGAACACCGGGGAGCTGTTTTTT. Its protein is CASSYRTDLNTGELFF.

This clonotype occurred many times. The chain combines TRBV20-1 with TRBJ2-1; 14 bases agree with TRBD2. Losses at the gene ends were 2 bases for V and 4 bases for J; bases not matched to a gene: 4. Germline V gene data show CDR1 as DFQATT and CDR2 as SNEGSKA (reference sequence). The CDR3 sequence is 16 residues long. In DNA, the CDR3 is TGCAGTGCTAGACCGACTAGCGGGAGGGGGTACAATGAGCAGTTCTTC. Its translation is CSARPTSGRGYNEQFF.

The chain combines TRBV11-2 with TRBJ2-5, with D uncertain. This CDR3 region has 12 residues. From germline, CDR1 is SGHAT and CDR2 FQNNGV. V lost 8 bases and J 4 bases, leaving 11 bases between the germline ends. CDR3 nucleotides: TGTGCCAGCGGTGCGGTTGGAGAGACCCAGTACTTC. This encodes CASGAVGETQYF.

This clonotype was seen a few times. The chain has TRBV6-1 and TRBJ1-5, with 9 nucleotides matching TRBD1. Germline CDR1 reads MNHNS; CDR2 reads SASEGT. Losses at the gene ends were 6 bases for V and 5 bases for J; bases not matched to a gene: 5. CDR3 length equals 14 residues. The CDR3 loop is CASSHRDRDQPQHF. In DNA form, the CDR3 reads TGTGCCAGCAGCCACCGGGACAGGGATCAGCCCCAGCATTTT.

This clonotype was seen many times. V and J are TRBV11-1 and TRBJ2-4, with 15 bases that match TRBD2. The junction had 4 bases not matched to a gene; V was cut back by 4 bases and J by 0 bases. Germline-derived CDR1 and CDR2 are SGHAT and FQDESV (reference sequence). The CDR3 is made up of 18 amino acids. The CDR3 bases are TGTGCCAGCAGCTCAGGGACTAGCGGGGGGTTAGCCAAAAACATTCAGTACTTC. Its translation is CASSSGTSGGLAKNIQYF.

V gene TRBV20-1 combines with J gene TRBJ2-2; tentative D call: TRBD1 (5 bases). CDR1 and CDR2 (germline): DFQATT, SNEGSKA (reference sequence). CDR3 length: 15 residues. Trimming left V 4 bases short and J 1 base short, with 13 bases between. DNA of the CDR3: TGCAGTGCTATAACTCCTGACAGGAACACCGGGGAGCTGTTTTTT. Translated, it gives CSAITPDRNTGELFF.